These T cell receptor beta chains were read from a single sample in a study of T cells in localized non-small cell lung cancer. This table comes from immunoSEQ multiplex PCR, and its TCRdb copy is limited to in-frame clones, with some not included. The sample contains about 13,000 clones, around four fifths of which appear only once. Sequenced here: peripheral blood, sampled before any cancer treatment. The receptor set was obtained from a male donor aged 60 or older with stage I squamous cell lung carcinoma. Both conserved end residues are part of each CDR3. The order of the fields is J gene, clone size, V gene, D gene, CDR3 DNA, CDR3 protein. A D gene is named only where the DNA matches it firmly. Clone size is stated in some rows and not others, as once, few, many or a class when expanded.

j_call: TRBJ2-1; clone_size: NA; v_call: TRBV29-1; d_call: TRBD2; cdr3_nt: TGCAGCGTGGGAGCGGGAGTTCAGTATGAGCAGTTCTTC; cdr3_aa: CSVGAGVQYEQFF
j_call: TRBJ2-7; clone_size: NA; v_call: TRBV4-2; d_call: TRBD2; cdr3_nt: TGTGCCAGCAGCCCGTGGACTAGCGGCTCCTACGAGCAGTACTTC; cdr3_aa: CASSPWTSGSYEQYF
j_call: TRBJ2-5; clone_size: once; v_call: TRBV12-5; d_call: NA; cdr3_nt: TGTGCTAGTGGTCTACAGGGGAGGTTGGAGACCCAGTACTTC; cdr3_aa: CASGLQGRLETQYF
j_call: TRBJ2-7; clone_size: NA; v_call: TRBV5-1; d_call: TRBD1; cdr3_nt: TGCGCCAGCAGCTTGCCCGGACAGGGGCCCGGAGACTACGAGCAGTACTTC; cdr3_aa: CASSLPGQGPGDYEQYF
j_call: TRBJ2-4; clone_size: NA; v_call: TRBV10-2; d_call: TRBD1; cdr3_nt: TGCGCCAGCAGTGAGTCGCAACAGGGGCGTCGGTACTTC; cdr3_aa: CASSESQQGRRYF
j_call: TRBJ2-5; clone_size: once; v_call: TRBV6-5; d_call: NA; cdr3_nt: TGTGCCAGCAGTTACTCCGGGCGAGGAGAGACCCAGTACTTC; cdr3_aa: CASSYSGRGETQYF
j_call: TRBJ2-1; clone_size: NA; v_call: TRBV2; d_call: NA; cdr3_nt: TGTGCCAGCAAGTCGGGACTGGCGACTTGGAATGAGCAGTTCTTC; cdr3_aa: CASKSGLATWNEQFF
j_call: TRBJ2-3; clone_size: NA; v_call: TRBV28; d_call: NA; cdr3_nt: TGTGCCAGCAGTTTAGGGGGGGGGCTAGCGGTCACAGATACGCAGTATTTT; cdr3_aa: CASSLGGGLAVTDTQYF
j_call: TRBJ1-4; clone_size: NA; v_call: TRBV5-1; d_call: TRBD1; cdr3_nt: TGCGCCAGCAGCTCTCGGACAGGGACGATAACTAATGAAAAACTGTTTTTT; cdr3_aa: CASSSRTGTITNEKLFF
j_call: TRBJ2-7; clone_size: NA; v_call: TRBV7-9; d_call: NA; cdr3_nt: TGTGCCAGCAGCTTAGCGCCCAACTACGAGCAGTACTTC; cdr3_aa: CASSLAPNYEQYF
j_call: TRBJ1-3; clone_size: once; v_call: TRBV27; d_call: TRBD1; cdr3_nt: TGTGCCAGCAGTTCAGGACAGGGAGCGACAGGAAACACCATATATTTT; cdr3_aa: CASSSGQGATGNTIYF
j_call: TRBJ2-1; clone_size: NA; v_call: TRBV19; d_call: TRBD2; cdr3_nt: TGTGCCAGTAGTATAGATCCAGCGGGACCCTACAATGAGCAGTTCTTC; cdr3_aa: CASSIDPAGPYNEQFF
j_call: TRBJ2-1; clone_size: NA; v_call: TRBV7-6; d_call: TRBD2; cdr3_nt: TGTGCCAGCAGCTTAAGCGGGAGGAGTGAGCAGTTCTTC; cdr3_aa: CASSLSGRSEQFF
j_call: TRBJ2-1; clone_size: NA; v_call: TRBV15; d_call: TRBD2; cdr3_nt: TGTGCCACCAGGGCTAGCGGGAGTGGCAATGAGCAGTTCTTC; cdr3_aa: CATRASGSGNEQFF
j_call: TRBJ1-4; clone_size: NA; v_call: TRBV19; d_call: TRBD1; cdr3_nt: TGTGCCAGTAGAAGAGGACAGGGGGCCGTAAAACTGTTTTTT; cdr3_aa: CASRRGQGAVKLFF
j_call: TRBJ2-5; clone_size: NA; v_call: TRBV6-1; d_call: TRBD1; cdr3_nt: TGTGCCAGCAGTGAAGACGAGGACAGGCTCCAAGAGACCCAGTACTTC; cdr3_aa: CASSEDEDRLQETQYF
j_call: TRBJ2-3; clone_size: NA; v_call: TRBV14; d_call: TRBD2; cdr3_nt: TGTGCCAGCAGCCAACAACTAGCGGCCACAGATACGCAGTATTTT; cdr3_aa: CASSQQLAATDTQYF
j_call: TRBJ2-7; clone_size: NA; v_call: TRBV5-4; d_call: TRBD1; cdr3_nt: TGTGCCAGCAGCGCCCGGGACAGGGGGTTATACGAGCAGTACTTC; cdr3_aa: CASSARDRGLYEQYF
j_call: TRBJ2-7; clone_size: NA; v_call: TRBV6-1; d_call: NA; cdr3_nt: TGTGCCAGCAGTGAAACAACCTACGAGCAGTACTTC; cdr3_aa: CASSETTYEQYF
j_call: TRBJ2-2; clone_size: NA; v_call: TRBV19; d_call: NA; cdr3_nt: TGTGCCAGTCGCAAACTAGCTAATGCGAACACCGGGGAGCTGTTTTTT; cdr3_aa: CASRKLANANTGELFF
j_call: TRBJ2-7; clone_size: NA; v_call: TRBV10-2; d_call: NA; cdr3_nt: TGCGCCAACCCCCTGGGGTTTTACGAGCAGTACTTC; cdr3_aa: CANPLGFYEQYF
j_call: TRBJ2-7; clone_size: NA; v_call: TRBV5-1; d_call: TRBD2; cdr3_nt: TGCGCCAGCAGCCGGGAGGTTACGGGCCGCAACTCCTACGAGCAGTACTTC; cdr3_aa: CASSREVTGRNSYEQYF
j_call: TRBJ2-1; clone_size: NA; v_call: TRBV6-1; d_call: TRBD1; cdr3_nt: TGTGCCAGCAGTGAAGCGGGGACAGTGAGTGAGCAGTTCTTC; cdr3_aa: CASSEAGTVSEQFF
j_call: TRBJ2-3; clone_size: NA; v_call: TRBV6-1; d_call: NA; cdr3_nt: TGTGCCAGCAGTGACCGGACGGACCCCACAGATACGCAGTATTTT; cdr3_aa: CASSDRTDPTDTQYF
j_call: TRBJ2-1; clone_size: NA; v_call: TRBV27; d_call: NA; cdr3_nt: TGTGCCAGCAGTTTTGGGCAGGGGTTTATTGTTGAGCAGTTCTTC; cdr3_aa: CASSFGQGFIVEQFF
j_call: TRBJ2-7; clone_size: NA; v_call: TRBV28; d_call: TRBD1; cdr3_nt: TGTGCCAGCAGTTGGGGAGGGACAGGGTCCTACGAGCAGTACTTC; cdr3_aa: CASSWGGTGSYEQYF
j_call: TRBJ1-1; clone_size: NA; v_call: TRBV6-4; d_call: TRBD1; cdr3_nt: TGTGCCAGCAGCACTAGACAGGGCACTGAAGCTTTCTTT; cdr3_aa: CASSTRQGTEAFF